Listed here are 30 T cell receptor beta chains from one sample, sequenced in a study of blood T cells in healthy people across ages. For the second PCR, which ran for about 6 to 11 cycles, a sample-barcoded 5' primer and a J-beta primer mix were used. TCRdb recomputed calls from the 5' RACE reads with MiXCR, one row per CDR3 protein. The sample consists of about 830,000 distinct CDR3 sequences, roughly 50% of them appearing once. The sample consisted of blood. The source of these receptors is a man aged 25-40 years in good health.

This clonotype has more than one count but fewer than ten. The chain carries TRBV7-2 and TRBJ2-5; TRBD2 might be the D (6 bases). The DNA end lines up better with TRBJ2-7; the J call may be wrong. CDR1 is SGHTA and CDR2 is FQGNSA in the germline V gene. CDR3 length: 13 amino acids. The CDR3, as DNA: TGTGCCAGCAGCGCGACTAGTGGTTACGAGCAGTACTTC. Its protein product is CASSATSGYEQYF.

This clonotype turned up a few times. This chain links TRBV20-1 with TRBJ2-1; D gene uncertain. Between the trimmed V and J ends, which lost 6 bases and 0 bases, there was a span of 12 bases. Germline CDR1 DFQATT, CDR2 SNEGSKA (reference sequence). The CDR3 spans 14 residues. Written as DNA, the CDR3 is TGCAGTGCCGTTGTCTCTTCCTCCTACAATGAGCAGTTCTTC. It encodes CSAVVSSSYNEQFF.

This clonotype was counted a few times. The chain carries TRBV20-1 and TRBJ1-1; 8 nucleotides agree with TRBD1. Germline values: CDR1 DFQATT, CDR2 SNEGSKA (reference sequence). This CDR3 is built from 15 residues. Trimming cost V 3 bases and J 1 base; bases outside gene matches: 7. The CDR3 bases are TGCAGTGCTAGGGAACAGGGGGTTTGGAACACTGAAGCTTTCTTT. It translates to CSAREQGVWNTEAFF.

The rearrangement joins TRBV18 to TRBJ2-7, with D possibly being TRBD1 (6 bases). The CDR3 consists of 13 residues. Per the germline V gene, CDR1 is KGHSH and CDR2 is LQKENI. The V end was cut by 3 bases, the J end by 2 bases, with 8 bases between. The CDR3 region has the DNA TGTGCCAGCTCACCCCGGGACACCTACGAGCAGTACTTC. This encodes CASSPRDTYEQYF.

The chain couples TRBV10-3 to TRBJ1-2; tentative D call: TRBD1 (5 bases). The CDR3 length is 14 residues. The V end was cut by 5 bases, the J end by 0 bases, with 10 bases between. In germline, CDR1 is ENHRY, CDR2 SYGVKD. The CDR3 sequence is CAISPEGPNYGYTF. The CDR3, as DNA: TGTGCCATCAGTCCTGAGGGACCTAACTATGGCTACACCTTC.

This clonotype was counted only a few times. The chain combines TRBV12-3 or TRBV12-4 with TRBJ1-4; no firm D call. Trimming removed 6 bases from V and 0 bases from J, with 20 bases in between. The CDR3 length is 18 residues. CDR3 region: CASRGASLGLATNEKLFF. The CDR3 bases are TGTGCCAGCAGGGGAGCATCCCTCGGTCTTGCAACTAATGAAAAACTGTTTTTT.

The chain employs TRBV7-2 and TRBJ1-2; D call uncertain. Trimming stripped 0 bases from V and 8 bases from J, with 13 bases between. The CDR3 covers 14 residues. Germline V gene data show CDR1 as SGHTA and CDR2 as FQGNSA. The CDR3: CASSLALQAGGYTF. CDR3 sequence (DNA): TGTGCCAGCAGCTTAGCTCTCCAGGCGGGAGGCTACACCTTC. The whole variable domain, remainder taken from reference TRBV7-2 and TRBJ1-2, is GAGVSQSPSNKVTEKGKDVELRCDPISGHTALYWYRQSLGQGLEFLIYFQGNSAPDKSGLPSDRFSAERTGGSVSTLTIQRTQQEDSAVYLCASSLALQAGGYTFGSGTRLTVV.

This sequence joins TRBV4-2 and TRBJ1-2, with TRBD1 identical over 8 bases. The CDR3 runs to 16 residues. In germline, CDR1 is LGHNA, CDR2 YNFKEQ. V lost 0 bases, J lost 4 bases, and 7 bases stayed unmatched. The CDR3 reads CASSQDKGQGSYGYTF. The CDR3 nucleotides are TGTGCCAGCAGCCAAGATAAAGGACAGGGAAGCTATGGCTACACCTTC.

The CDR3 reads CASSERQGDYEQYF. The CDR3, as DNA: TGTGCCAGCAGTGAAAGACAGGGAGACTACGAGCAGTACTTC. The chain employs TRBV28 and TRBJ2-7; 7 bases fit TRBD1. From germline, CDR1 is MDHEN and CDR2 SYDVKM. The CDR3 consists of 14 residues. V lost 5 bases, J lost 3 bases, and 7 bases stayed unmatched. The variable domain in full, with the rest retrieved from reference TRBV28 and TRBJ2-7, is DVKVTQSSRYLVKRTGEKVFLECVQDMDHENMFWYRQDPGLGLRLIYFSYDVKMKEKGDIPEGYSVSREKKERFSLILESASTNQTSMYLCASSERQGDYEQYFGPGTRLTVT.

The chain couples TRBV15 to TRBJ2-1, with D possibly being TRBD2 (5 bases). The CDR3 spans 14 residues. CDR1 LNHNV and CDR2 YYDKDF come from the germline V gene (reference sequence). Trimming pared 3 bases from V and 6 bases from J, leaving 12 bases between. The CDR3 loop reads CATSRAGSSNEQFF. The CDR3 nucleotides are TGTGCCACCAGCAGGGCGGGCTCAAGCAATGAGCAGTTCTTC.

This clonotype was picked up a small number of times. The rearrangement uses TRBV12-3 or TRBV12-4 and TRBJ1-2; TRBD1 agrees at 9 bases. Trimming at V came to 7 bases and at J to 8 bases, leaving 8 bases not matched to a gene. This CDR3 is 13 amino acids long. The CDR3 bases are TGTGCCAGCACCGGGGACAGGGCTCTGGGCTACACCTTC. Translation: CASTGDRALGYTF.

This clonotype has just a few counts. The chain uses TRBV10-3 and TRBJ2-3; 7 bases are shared with TRBD2. The germline CDR1 and CDR2 sequences are ENHRY and SYGVKD. This CDR3 region has 15 residues. V gave up 0 bases and J gave up 2 bases; unmatched junction bases: 2. This CDR3 is CAISESLAATDTQYF. For the CDR3, the DNA is TGTGCCATCAGTGAGTCCCTAGCGGCCACAGATACGCAGTATTTT.

This clonotype was recorded once. At one end, the junction sequence differs from germline, possibly due to a read error. The chain links TRBV10-3 to TRBJ2-5; TRBD2 might be the D (6 bases). The tail of the sequence fits TRBJ2-7 better, so the J call may be wrong. This CDR3 comprises 15 residues. CDR1 is ENHRY, CDR2 SYGVKD, per germline. CDR3 amino acids: CVISESSGPTYEQYF. The CDR3 DNA follows: TGTGTCATCAGTGAGTCAAGCGGGCCGACCTACGAGCAGTACTTC.

This clonotype has more than one count but fewer than ten. The chain is built from TRBV7-2 and TRBJ2-4; D possibly corresponds to TRBD2 (5 bases). The end of the DNA aligns better with TRBJ2-7, so the J call may be wrong. Germline assignment: CDR1 SGHTA and CDR2 FQGNSA. This CDR3 spans 12 amino acids. CDR3 sequence (DNA): TGTGCCAGCAGCGGACTTTTGGGCGAGCAGTACTTC. It yields the protein CASSGLLGEQYF.

This clonotype occurred a few times. The chain links TRBV7-9 to TRBJ2-3; 7 positions agree with TRBD1. This CDR3 is built from 14 residues. Germline CDR1 is SEHNR and CDR2 is FQNEAQ (reference sequence). V shed 5 bases and J 2 bases; nucleotides not matched to a gene: 4. The CDR3 region is CASSQGQDTDTQYF. The CDR3 bases are TGTGCCAGCAGCCAAGGACAGGACACAGATACGCAGTATTTT.

A note on this clonotype: This may stem from a read error, because a much larger clone lies one nucleotide away. The gene calls are TRBV5-5 and TRBJ1-4, with 8 bases that match TRBD1. The V segment lost 4 bases and the J segment 13 bases; nucleotides outside the gene matches: 6. The CDR3 covers 12 residues. Germline CDR1 is SGHKS and CDR2 is YYEKEE (reference sequence). The CDR3 DNA follows: TGTGCCAGCAGCGGACAGGGCGGTCGACTGTTTTTT. Its translation is CASSGQGGRLFF.

The chain uses TRBV7-9 and TRBJ1-2; a possible D gene is TRBD1 (6 bases). The V gene's germline CDR1 is SEHNR and CDR2 FQNEAQ (reference sequence). The CDR3 totals 14 residues. Deletions cut 5 bases from V and 4 bases from J, with 14 bases between. CDR3 DNA sequence: TGTGCCAGCAGCGCAGATAGAGGGGGCTATGGCTACACCTTC. This encodes CASSADRGGYGYTF.

The J gene is TRBJ2-7, the V gene TRBV10-3; 9 bases map to TRBD1. CDR3 length equals 13 residues. Per germline, CDR1 ENHRY and CDR2 SYGVKD. V was clipped by 6 bases and J by 7 bases; unmatched bases: 7. CDR3 protein: CAIRGDRAREQYF. The CDR3 DNA is TGTGCCATCAGGGGGGACAGGGCGCGTGAGCAGTACTTC.

This clonotype was recorded many times. The chain combines TRBV12-3 or TRBV12-4 with TRBJ2-6; D uncertain. The V and J ends lost 6 bases and 0 bases respectively, with 3 bases between them. The CDR3 totals 13 residues. The CDR3 bases are TGTGCCAGCAGGAACTCTGGGGCCAACGTCCTGACTTTC. Its protein is CASRNSGANVLTF.

For the CDR3, the DNA is TGTGCCAGCAGTTTGACCGGGACAGGGAAGACCCAGTACTTC. Translated: CASSLTGTGKTQYF. The chain has TRBV12-3 or TRBV12-4 and TRBJ2-7, with 9 positions matching TRBD1. The J call is in doubt because the DNA end fits TRBJ2-5 better. The length of the CDR3 is 14 residues.

This sequence joins TRBV6-6 and TRBJ1-4, with D unclear. The CDR3 runs to 12 residues. V lost 4 bases, J lost 7 bases, and 7 bases lay in between. Germline V gene lookup returns CDR1 MNHNY and CDR2 SVGAGI (reference sequence). In DNA form, the CDR3 reads TGTGCCAGCAGTTCCATACTTGAAAAACTGTTTTTT. Residues: CASSSILEKLFF.

The chain carries TRBV20-1 and TRBJ1-5, with D hard to call. With 0 bases removed from V and 9 bases from J, the gap between germline ends came to 9 bases. CDR3 length equals 12 residues. From germline, CDR1 is DFQATT and CDR2 SNEGSKA (reference sequence). The CDR3 protein is CSARDLGSPQHF. CDR3 DNA: TGCAGTGCTAGAGATCTTGGCTCGCCCCAGCATTTT.

V is TRBV13 and J is TRBJ2-3; TRBD2 matches 9 bases. Germline V CDR1 and CDR2: PRHDT, FYEKMQ (reference sequence). The CDR3 contains 17 residues. V gave up 1 base and J gave up 4 bases; unmatched junction bases: 9. The CDR3 DNA is TGTGCCAGCAGCTTAGTCGTGATAGCGGGGGCGTCAGATACGCAGTATTTT. Protein product: CASSLVVIAGASDTQYF.

This clonotype was seen more than once but under ten times. This chain uses TRBV4-3 with TRBJ1-5; TRBD1 matches at 9 bases. The CDR3 extends over 18 amino acids. The ends lost 0 bases at V and 9 bases at J; junction bases unmatched: 15. From germline, CDR1 is LGHNA and CDR2 YSLEER. The CDR3 here is CASSQDLVGTGRSPPQHF. CDR3 sequence (DNA): TGCGCCAGCAGCCAAGATCTAGTTGGGACAGGGCGTTCTCCGCCCCAGCATTTT.

The chain is built from TRBV24-1 and TRBJ2-1, with D perhaps matching TRBD2 (6 bases). Germline V gene sequence: CDR1 KGHDR, CDR2 SFDVKD. The CDR3 sequence is 13 residues long. The ends were cut back, 5 bases at V and 15 bases at J, with 19 bases in the middle. The CDR3 loop reads CATSAPSGTSLFF. The CDR3 bases are TGTGCCACCAGTGCTCCCTCGGGGACTTCTCTGTTCTTC.

The chain combines TRBV4-1 with TRBJ2-5, with D uncertain. Germline V gene sequence: CDR1 MGHRA, CDR2 YSYEKL. The CDR3 has 15 amino acids. V was pared by 1 base and J by 5 bases, with 14 bases between. CDR3 amino acids: CASSQGQIRLETQYF. In nucleotides, the CDR3 is TGCGCCAGCAGCCAAGGGCAAATCAGACTTGAGACCCAGTACTTC.

V gene TRBV20-1 combines with J gene TRBJ2-2; no clear D. Trimming removed 3 bases from V and 3 bases from J, with 8 bases in between. Looked up from germline, CDR1 is DFQATT and CDR2 is SNEGSKA (reference sequence). The CDR3 loop spans 13 amino acids. CDR3 sequence: CSASKPYTGELFF. CDR3 coding DNA: TGCAGTGCTAGTAAGCCCTACACCGGGGAGCTGTTTTTT.

The V call is TRBV7-2, the J call TRBJ2-2; tentative D call: TRBD1 (6 bases). The CDR3 contains 15 residues. The germline CDR1 and CDR2 sequences are SGHTA and FQGNSA. Between the trimmed V and J ends, which lost 1 base and 9 bases, there was a span of 15 bases. The CDR3 sequence is CASSLDTRGIRELFF. In nucleotides, the CDR3 is TGTGCCAGCAGCTTAGACACAAGGGGGATCAGGGAGCTGTTTTTT. The full variable domain, completed using reference TRBV7-2 and TRBJ2-2, is GAGVSQSPSNKVTEKGKDVELRCDPISGHTALYWYRQSLGQGLEFLIYFQGNSAPDKSGLPSDRFSAERTGGSVSTLTIQRTQQEDSAVYLCASSLDTRGIRELFFGEGSRLTVL.

This chain connects TRBV18 to TRBJ1-2; D might be TRBD1 (5 bases). CDR1 and CDR2 (germline): KGHSH, LQKENI. This CDR3 has 14 amino acids. Deletions cut 2 bases from V and 8 bases from J, with 15 bases between. The CDR3 here is CASSPMTLQGGYTF. The DNA of the CDR3 is TGTGCCAGCTCACCAATGACACTGCAGGGAGGCTACACCTTC.

In its sample, this clonotype was seen once. The chain employs TRBV29-1 and TRBJ1-1; D may be TRBD1 (5 bases). CDR1 and CDR2 (germline): SQVTM, ANQGSEA. The CDR3 extends over 13 amino acids. Trimming shortened V by 6 bases and J by 0 bases, and 11 bases separated the two germline ends. CDR3 protein: CSVQGYMNTEAFF. CDR3 DNA: TGCAGCGTGCAGGGTTACATGAACACTGAAGCTTTCTTT.